The 24 T cell receptor beta chains listed next were all sequenced from one sample in a study of early T cells in non-severe SARS-CoV-2 infection. Each CDR3 protein is one row after TCRdb ran MiXCR on the 5' RACE reads. The sample holds some 80,000 distinct CDR3 sequences, over 4% seen once. The material was whole blood, obtained at baseline. Receptors originate from an adult who was a healthcare worker with PCR-confirmed SARS-CoV-2 infection or an uninfected control (not recorded which).

This clonotype was seen at least ten times. The chain employs TRBV28 and TRBJ2-7, with 8 bases aligning to TRBD2. The J segment lost 4 bases and the V segment lost 6 bases, leaving 11 bases of the junction unmatched. This CDR3 is built from 15 residues. Looked up from germline, CDR1 is MDHEN and CDR2 is SYDVKM. The CDR3 DNA follows: TGTGCCAGCAGCTCCCCGGCCGGGACTAGGTACGAGCAGTACTTC. Translating it yields CASSSPAGTRYEQYF.

This sequence joins TRBV19 and TRBJ1-5, with D possibly matching TRBD1 (5 bases). This CDR3 region has 13 residues. Germline V gene data show CDR1 as LNHDA and CDR2 as SQIVND (reference sequence). Deletions cut 7 bases from V and 3 bases from J, with 10 bases between. In DNA form, the CDR3 reads TGTGCCAGTACCCAGGGTAACAATCAGCCCCAGCATTTT. Its translation is CASTQGNNQPQHF.

This clonotype was counted only a few times. The chain combines TRBV7-2 with TRBJ2-4; perhaps TRBD2 as D (6 bases). CDR1 SGHTA and CDR2 FQGNSA come from the germline V gene. This CDR3 comprises 15 residues. With 5 bases removed from V and 0 bases from J, the gap between germline ends came to 11 bases. The DNA of the CDR3 is TGTGCCAGCAGCGCGGGACTCATAGCCAAAAACATTCAGTACTTC. Its translation: CASSAGLIAKNIQYF.

This clonotype was seen at least ten times. This rearrangement joins TRBV9 to TRBJ2-3, with D possibly being TRBD1 (6 bases). CDR3 length equals 14 residues. Trimming pared 2 bases from V and 6 bases from J, leaving 13 bases between. Per the germline V gene, CDR1 is SGDLS and CDR2 is YYNGEE. CDR3 DNA sequence: TGTGCCAGCAGCGTCCAGGGGAGCTCGGATACGCAGTATTTT. Its protein product is CASSVQGSSDTQYF.

There are a few counts of this clonotype. The V call is TRBV3-1, the J call TRBJ2-1, with 13 bases fitting TRBD2. After removal of 2 bases from V and 5 bases from J, the junction contained 9 bases not matched to a gene. Germline CDR1 LGHDT, CDR2 YNNKEL (reference sequence). The CDR3 extends over 18 amino acids. Here the CDR3 DNA reads TGTGCCAGCAGCCAACCGGGACTAGCGGGACGAAAACACAATGAGCAGTTCTTC. Translation gives CASSQPGLAGRKHNEQFF.

This clonotype was found once. A single base separates this from a much larger clone, so it may be a read error. No conserved phenylalanine or tryptophan is present at the end of the CDR3, so a read error is the likely explanation. The chain is built from TRBV7-3 and TRBJ1-6; D is ambiguous. Germline lookup yields CDR1 SGHTA and CDR2 FQGTGA. V lost 5 bases, J lost 4 bases, and 9 bases lay in between. The CDR3 covers 14 residues. CDR3 in amino acids: CASSPGPYNSPLHS. The CDR3, as DNA: TGTGCCAGCAGCCCCGGCCCGTATAATTCACCCCTCCACTCT.

This clonotype came up many times. J is TRBJ2-3 and V is TRBV27; weak D call: TRBD2 (5 bases). Trimming shortened V by 5 bases and J by 3 bases, and 9 bases separated the two germline ends. Germline values: CDR1 MNHEY, CDR2 SMNVEV (reference sequence). There are 13 residues in the CDR3. CDR3 sequence reads: CASSLGVTDTQYF. CDR3 bases: TGTGCCAGCAGTCTGGGAGTAACAGATACGCAGTATTTT.

This clonotype was recorded once. This chain uses TRBV20-1 with TRBJ2-3; no clear D. There are 14 residues in the CDR3. Germline lookup yields CDR1 DFQATT and CDR2 SNEGSKA (reference sequence). CDR3 coding DNA: TGCAGCACCGCCGGCTTCGGATTCACAGATACGCAGTATTTT. Encoded protein: CSTAGFGFTDTQYF.

This chain links TRBV7-6 with TRBJ2-7; 9 bases match TRBD2. The junction had 6 bases not matched to a gene; V was cut back by 0 bases and J by 6 bases. CDR1 is SGHVS, CDR2 FNYEAQ, per germline. The CDR3 spans 15 residues. The CDR3 sequence is CASSLAQREDSEQYF. The DNA for the CDR3 is TGTGCCAGCAGCTTAGCGCAGCGGGAGGACTCCGAGCAGTACTTC.

At least ten counts were recorded for this clonotype. The CDR3 region has the DNA TGCAGTGCGCCCGGGACTAGCGGGAATTTTAGCGGCGGTGAGCAGTTCTTC. Translated, it gives CSAPGTSGNFSGGEQFF. The chain links TRBV20-1 to TRBJ2-1; 13 bases map to TRBD2. Germline loops: CDR1 DFQATT, CDR2 SNEGSKA (reference sequence). The V and J ends lost 6 bases and 9 bases, in that order; junction bases with no gene match: 17. The CDR3 runs to 17 residues.

V and J are TRBV2 and TRBJ1-2; TRBD1 matches at 7 bases. V lost 6 bases to trimming and J lost 4 bases; unmatched junction nucleotides: 14. In germline, CDR1 is SNHLY, CDR2 FYNNEI. The CDR3 is made up of 16 amino acids. The CDR3 reads CASSAPTGVSSYGYTF. The CDR3 nucleotides are TGTGCCAGCAGCGCCCCCACAGGGGTTAGCTCCTATGGCTACACCTTC.

This clonotype was observed at least ten times. The chain uses TRBV19 and TRBJ2-1, with 8 bases aligning to TRBD1. The CDR3 runs 15 residues. Germline CDR1 reads LNHDA; CDR2 reads SQIVND (reference sequence). J was trimmed by 7 bases and V by 4 bases; bases with no gene match: 9. The CDR3 nucleotides are TGTGCCAGTAGTAAGGCAGGGGGCGAATGGAATGAGCAGTTCTTC. It specifies CASSKAGGEWNEQFF.

The rearrangement uses TRBV5-1 and TRBJ1-1, with D unclear. The germline V and J ends were trimmed by 4 bases and 0 bases, with 16 bases remaining between them. The CDR3 totals 16 residues. Germline values: CDR1 SGHRS, CDR2 YFSETQ. CDR3 in DNA: TGCGCCAGCAGCCTGGCCCCCGGACGGCTGAACACTGAAGCTTTCTTT. It translates to CASSLAPGRLNTEAFF.

This clonotype was detected a few times. The V call is TRBV11-2, the J call TRBJ2-5; the D gene is possibly TRBD2 (5 bases). Germline CDR1 SGHAT, CDR2 FQNNGV. CDR3 length: 18 residues. V shed 7 bases and J shed 4 bases, with 28 bases lying between them. Here the CDR3 DNA reads TGTGCCAGCACCCCGGGAAGGGTCCAACCCTCTTTCCTAGAGACCCAGTACTTC. Protein: CASTPGRVQPSFLETQYF.

This clonotype was counted between two and nine times. The V gene is TRBV24-1, the J gene TRBJ2-2, with 7 bases fitting TRBD1. This CDR3 has 17 residues. CDR1 and CDR2 (germline): KGHDR, SFDVKD. The V and J ends lost 3 bases and 4 bases, in that order; junction bases with no gene match: 10. CDR3 in amino acids: CATSDLPGTAGTGELFF. The CDR3 DNA sequence: TGTGCCACCAGTGATCTCCCCGGGACAGCTGGCACCGGGGAGCTGTTTTTT.

At least ten counts were recorded for this clonotype. V usage is TRBV12-3 or TRBV12-4 and J usage is TRBJ2-7; no clear D. CDR3 length: 14 residues. Deletions cut 3 bases from V and 0 bases from J, with 9 bases between. This chain's CDR3 is CASSFQERSYEQYF. The CDR3 bases are TGTGCCAGCAGTTTTCAGGAGCGCTCCTACGAGCAGTACTTC.

This clonotype was seen only a few times. The J gene is TRBJ1-1, the V gene TRBV29-1; D gene ambiguous. The V gene's germline CDR1 is SQVTM and CDR2 ANQGSEA. Trimming shortened V by 3 bases and J by 4 bases, and 6 bases separated the two germline ends. This CDR3 has 11 amino acids. CDR3 bases: TGCAGCGTTGACCCGTTCACTGAAGCTTTCTTT. Its translation: CSVDPFTEAFF.

This clonotype was observed many times. The V gene is TRBV6-5, the J gene TRBJ2-2; 7 bases map to TRBD1. V shed 7 bases, J shed 6 bases, and the junction held 8 bases outside the gene matches. Germline CDR1 and CDR2: MNHEY and SVGAGI. The CDR3 has 14 amino acids. CDR3 protein: CASTIQGVAGELFF. The CDR3 DNA follows: TGTGCCAGCACCATTCAGGGGGTGGCCGGGGAGCTGTTTTTT.

V and J are TRBV6-5 and TRBJ1-1; TRBD1 is a possible D gene (6 bases). Between the trimmed V and J ends, which lost 7 bases and 1 base, there was a span of 16 bases. The CDR3 loop spans 15 amino acids. Germline lookup yields CDR1 MNHEY and CDR2 SVGAGI. The CDR3 bases are TGTGCCAGCATGGCCGTACAGGGATGGAACACTGAAGCTTTCTTT. This codes for CASMAVQGWNTEAFF.

This clonotype showed up many times. The chain recombines TRBV27 with TRBJ2-3, with no clear D. The V end was cut by 6 bases, the J end by 1 base, with 14 bases between. Germline V gene sequence: CDR1 MNHEY, CDR2 SMNVEV (reference sequence). CDR3 length equals 15 residues. CDR3 in DNA: TGTGCCAGCAGGATTAGCCCAGGTGGCACAGATACGCAGTATTTT. Encoded protein: CASRISPGGTDTQYF.

This clonotype occurred many times. The V call is TRBV12-3 or TRBV12-4, the J call TRBJ1-2; the D gene is possibly TRBD1 (6 bases). CDR3 size: 14 residues. Trimming stripped 11 bases from V and 5 bases from J, with 21 bases between. CDR3 protein: CAEGPPSGVYGYTF. The DNA for the CDR3 is TGTGCCGAGGGGCCGCCTTCAGGGGTTTATGGCTACACCTTC.

This clonotype was counted ten times or more. The chain joins TRBV3-1 to TRBJ2-1; 9 nucleotides align to TRBD2. V was clipped by 0 bases and J by 13 bases; unmatched bases: 13. Germline V gene lookup returns CDR1 LGHDT and CDR2 YNNKEL (reference sequence). The CDR3 covers 16 residues. This CDR3 is CASSQDFSGRGGEQFF. The CDR3 DNA sequence: TGTGCCAGCAGCCAAGATTTTAGCGGGAGAGGAGGAGAACAGTTCTTC.

This clonotype was picked up many times. The chain employs TRBV29-1 and TRBJ2-3; weak D call: TRBD1 (5 bases). The CDR3 is 13 amino acids. Trimming stripped 7 bases from V and 5 bases from J, with 16 bases between. Per the germline V gene, CDR1 is SQVTM and CDR2 is ANQGSEA. The CDR3 DNA follows: TGCAGCGCCCAGGGCAGGGTTGGAGATACGCAGTATTTT. Translation: CSAQGRVGDTQYF.

The rearrangement uses TRBV19 and TRBJ2-4; D is possibly TRBD2 (5 bases). Germline CDR1 reads LNHDA; CDR2 reads SQIVND (reference sequence). Trimming removed 1 base from V and 2 bases from J, with 6 bases in between. The CDR3 loop spans 14 amino acids. CDR3 in DNA: TGTGCCAGTAGTATAGGAGGGACCAAAAACATTCAGTACTTC. This translates into CASSIGGTKNIQYF.